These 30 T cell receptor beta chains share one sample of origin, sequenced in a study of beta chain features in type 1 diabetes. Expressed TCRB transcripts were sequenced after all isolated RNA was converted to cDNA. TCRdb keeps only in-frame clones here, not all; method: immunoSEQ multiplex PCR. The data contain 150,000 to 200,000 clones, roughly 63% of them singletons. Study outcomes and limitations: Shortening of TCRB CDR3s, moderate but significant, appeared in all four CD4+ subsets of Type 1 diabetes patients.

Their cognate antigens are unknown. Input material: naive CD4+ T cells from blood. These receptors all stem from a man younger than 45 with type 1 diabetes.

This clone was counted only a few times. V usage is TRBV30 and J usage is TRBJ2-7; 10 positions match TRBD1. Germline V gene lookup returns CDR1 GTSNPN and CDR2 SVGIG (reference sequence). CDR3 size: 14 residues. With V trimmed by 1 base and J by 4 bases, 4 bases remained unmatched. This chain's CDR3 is CAWSADRGPYEQYF. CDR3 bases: TGTGCCTGGAGTGCCGACAGGGGGCCATACGAGCAGTACTTC.

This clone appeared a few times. CDR3 coding DNA: TGTGCCTGGAGCCAACAAGAGACCCAGTACTTC. Translation gives CAWSQQETQYF. V gene TRBV30 combines with J gene TRBJ2-5; D uncertain. Trimming cost V 3 bases and J 2 bases, with 4 bases left between them. Germline CDR1 and CDR2: GTSNPN and SVGIG (reference sequence). The CDR3 has 11 residues.

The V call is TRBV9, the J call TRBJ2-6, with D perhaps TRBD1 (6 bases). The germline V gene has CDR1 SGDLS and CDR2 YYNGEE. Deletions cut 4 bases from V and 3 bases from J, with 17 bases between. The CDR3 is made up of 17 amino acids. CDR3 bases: TGTGCCAGCAGCTCCACTTTACAGGGTGGTGGGGCCAACGTCCTGACTTTC. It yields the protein CASSSTLQGGGANVLTF.

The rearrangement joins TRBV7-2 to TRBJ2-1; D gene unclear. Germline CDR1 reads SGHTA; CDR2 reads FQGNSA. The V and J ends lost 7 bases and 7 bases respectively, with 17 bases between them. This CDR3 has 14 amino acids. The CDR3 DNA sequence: TGTGCCAGCATGAGTTCCCAGGACCGAAATGAGCAGTTCTTC. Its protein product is CASMSSQDRNEQFF. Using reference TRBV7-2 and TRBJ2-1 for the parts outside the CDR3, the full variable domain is GAGVSQSPSNKVTEKGKDVELRCDPISGHTALYWYRQSLGQGLEFLIYFQGNSAPDKSGLPSDRFSAERTGGSVSTLTIQRTQQEDSAVYLCASMSSQDRNEQFFGPGTRLTVL.

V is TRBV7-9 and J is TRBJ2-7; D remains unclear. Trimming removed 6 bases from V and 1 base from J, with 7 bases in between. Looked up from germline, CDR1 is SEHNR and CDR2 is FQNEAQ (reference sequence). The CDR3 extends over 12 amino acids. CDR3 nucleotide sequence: TGTGCCAGCAGTACATCATCCTACGAGCAGTACTTC. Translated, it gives CASSTSSYEQYF.

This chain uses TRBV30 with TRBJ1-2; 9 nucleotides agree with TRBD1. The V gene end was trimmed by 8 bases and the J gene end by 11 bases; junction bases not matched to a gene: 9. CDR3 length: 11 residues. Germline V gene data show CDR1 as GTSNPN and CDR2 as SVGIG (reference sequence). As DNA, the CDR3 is TGTGCCGGGTACCGGGACAGGGTATACACCTTC. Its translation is CAGYRDRVYTF.

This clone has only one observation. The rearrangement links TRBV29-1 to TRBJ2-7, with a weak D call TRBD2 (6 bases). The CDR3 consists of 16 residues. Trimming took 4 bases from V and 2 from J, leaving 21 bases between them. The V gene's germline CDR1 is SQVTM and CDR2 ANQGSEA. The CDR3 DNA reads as TGCAGCGTTGTAGTGGAGGGGTCAGTCAAGGCCTACGAGCAGTACTTC. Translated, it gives CSVVVEGSVKAYEQYF.

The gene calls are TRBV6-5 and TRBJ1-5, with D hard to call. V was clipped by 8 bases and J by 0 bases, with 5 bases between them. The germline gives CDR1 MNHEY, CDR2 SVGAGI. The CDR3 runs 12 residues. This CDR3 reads CASWASNQPQHF. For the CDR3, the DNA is TGTGCCAGCTGGGCTAGCAATCAGCCCCAGCATTTT.

The CDR3 DNA sequence: TGCGCCAGCAGCCAGGGAGCGCAGGCAGGGTCTAACGACAATGAGCAGTTCTTC. The encoded protein is CASSQGAQAGSNDNEQFF. The V and J genes are TRBV4-1 and TRBJ2-1; D is tentatively TRBD1 or TRBD2 (5 bases each). V lost 3 bases and J 5 bases, leaving 23 bases between the germline ends. The CDR3 has 18 residues. The germline V gene has CDR1 MGHRA and CDR2 YSYEKL.

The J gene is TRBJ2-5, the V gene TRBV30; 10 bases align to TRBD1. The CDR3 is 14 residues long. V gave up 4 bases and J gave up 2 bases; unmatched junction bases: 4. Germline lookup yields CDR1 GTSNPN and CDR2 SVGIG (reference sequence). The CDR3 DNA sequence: TGTGCCTGGACCCCGGGACAGGGGCAAGAGACCCAGTACTTC. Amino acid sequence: CAWTPGQGQETQYF.

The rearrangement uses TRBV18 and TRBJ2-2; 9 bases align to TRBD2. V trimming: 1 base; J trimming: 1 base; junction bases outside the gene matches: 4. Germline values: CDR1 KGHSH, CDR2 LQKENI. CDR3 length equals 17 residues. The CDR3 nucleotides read TGTGCCAGCTCACCACTGAGACTAGCGGTGAACACCGGGGAGCTGTTTTTT. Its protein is CASSPLRLAVNTGELFF.

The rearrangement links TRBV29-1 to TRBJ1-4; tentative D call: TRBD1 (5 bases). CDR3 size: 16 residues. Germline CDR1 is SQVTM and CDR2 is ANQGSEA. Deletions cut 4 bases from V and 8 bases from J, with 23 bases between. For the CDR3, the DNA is TGCAGCGTTGCCGGGCAGGGAGGCAATTCGGGGGAAAAACTGTTTTTT. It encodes CSVAGQGGNSGEKLFF.

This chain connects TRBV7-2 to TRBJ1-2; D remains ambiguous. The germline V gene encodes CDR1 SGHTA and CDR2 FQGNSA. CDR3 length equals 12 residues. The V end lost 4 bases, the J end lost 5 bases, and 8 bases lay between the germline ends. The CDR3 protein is CASSSQTYGYTF. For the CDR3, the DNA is TGTGCCAGCAGCTCCCAGACGTATGGCTACACCTTC.

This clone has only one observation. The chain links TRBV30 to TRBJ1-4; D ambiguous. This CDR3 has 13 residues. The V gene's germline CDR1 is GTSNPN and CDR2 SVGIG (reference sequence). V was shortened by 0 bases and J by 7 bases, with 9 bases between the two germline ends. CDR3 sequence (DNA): TGTGCCTGGAGTGTACGTTGGGGTGAAAAACTGTTTTTT. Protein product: CAWSVRWGEKLFF. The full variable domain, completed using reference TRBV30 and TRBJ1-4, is SQTIHQWPATLVQPVGSPLSLECTVEGTSNPNLYWYRQAAGRGLQLLFYSVGIGQISSEVPQNLSASRPQDRQFILSSKKLLLSDSGFYLCAWSVRWGEKLFFGSGTQLSVL.

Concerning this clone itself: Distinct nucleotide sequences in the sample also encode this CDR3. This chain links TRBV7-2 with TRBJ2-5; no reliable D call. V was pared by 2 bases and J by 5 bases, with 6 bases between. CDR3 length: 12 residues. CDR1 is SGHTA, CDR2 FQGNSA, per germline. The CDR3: CASSLLRETQYF. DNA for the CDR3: TGTGCCAGCAGCTTACTGCGGGAGACCCAGTACTTC.

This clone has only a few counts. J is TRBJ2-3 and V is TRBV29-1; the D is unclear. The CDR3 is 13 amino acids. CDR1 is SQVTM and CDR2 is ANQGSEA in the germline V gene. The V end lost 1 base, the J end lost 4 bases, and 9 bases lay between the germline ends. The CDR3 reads CSVEGDGADTQYF. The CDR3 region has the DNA TGCAGCGTTGAAGGGGATGGAGCAGATACGCAGTATTTT.

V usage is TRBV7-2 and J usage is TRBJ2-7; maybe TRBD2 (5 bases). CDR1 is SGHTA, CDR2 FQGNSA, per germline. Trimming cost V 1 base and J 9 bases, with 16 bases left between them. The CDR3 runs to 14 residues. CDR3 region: CASSLDSRVNGQYF. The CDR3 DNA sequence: TGTGCCAGCAGCTTAGATTCGAGGGTAAACGGGCAGTACTTC.

In DNA, the CDR3 is TGTGCCAGCAGCTTAGAAGGACTAGGTGAGCAGTTCTTC. Translated, it gives CASSLEGLGEQFF. The chain joins TRBV11-2 to TRBJ2-1; 7 bases agree with TRBD2. CDR3 length equals 13 residues. Germline CDR1 reads SGHAT; CDR2 reads FQNNGV. V shed 0 bases and J 9 bases; nucleotides not matched to a gene: 2.

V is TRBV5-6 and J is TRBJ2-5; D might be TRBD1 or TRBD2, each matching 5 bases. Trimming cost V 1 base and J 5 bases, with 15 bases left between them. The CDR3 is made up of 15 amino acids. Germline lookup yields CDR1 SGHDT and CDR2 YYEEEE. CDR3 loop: CASSLTGRLPETQYF. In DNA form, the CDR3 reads TGTGCCAGCAGCTTGACGGGGCGACTGCCGGAGACCCAGTACTTC.

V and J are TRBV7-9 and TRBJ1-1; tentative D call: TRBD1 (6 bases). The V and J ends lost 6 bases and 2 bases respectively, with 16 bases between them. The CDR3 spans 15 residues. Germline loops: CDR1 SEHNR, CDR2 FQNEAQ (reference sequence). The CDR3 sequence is CASRRGQGRNTEAFF. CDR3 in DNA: TGTGCCAGCAGAAGAGGGCAGGGGAGAAACACTGAAGCTTTCTTT.

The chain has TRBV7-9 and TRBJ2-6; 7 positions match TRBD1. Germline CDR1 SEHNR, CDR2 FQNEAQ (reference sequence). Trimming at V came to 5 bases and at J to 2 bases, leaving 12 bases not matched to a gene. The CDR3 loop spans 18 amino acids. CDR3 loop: CASSRRGQTGAGANVLTF. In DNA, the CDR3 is TGTGCCAGCAGCCGAAGAGGCCAAACAGGGGCTGGGGCCAACGTCCTGACTTTC.

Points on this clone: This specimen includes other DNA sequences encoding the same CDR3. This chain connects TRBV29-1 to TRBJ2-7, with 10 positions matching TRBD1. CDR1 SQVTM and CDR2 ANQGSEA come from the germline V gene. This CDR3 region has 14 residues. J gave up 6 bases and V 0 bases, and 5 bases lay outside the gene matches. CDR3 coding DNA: TGCAGCGTTGAAGACGCGGGACAGGGGAGCGAGCAGTACTTC. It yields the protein CSVEDAGQGSEQYF.

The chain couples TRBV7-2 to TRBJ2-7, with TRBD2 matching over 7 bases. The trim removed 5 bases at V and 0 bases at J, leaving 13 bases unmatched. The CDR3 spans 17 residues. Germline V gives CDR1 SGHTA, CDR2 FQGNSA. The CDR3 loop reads CASSTVFGTKNSYEQYF. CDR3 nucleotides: TGTGCCAGCAGCACCGTCTTTGGGACTAAAAACTCCTACGAGCAGTACTTC.

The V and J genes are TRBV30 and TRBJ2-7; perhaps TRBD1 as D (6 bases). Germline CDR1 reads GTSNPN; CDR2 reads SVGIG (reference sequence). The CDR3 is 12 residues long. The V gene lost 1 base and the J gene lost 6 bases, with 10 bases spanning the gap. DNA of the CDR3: TGTGCCTGGAGTGCGAACAGGGCCGAGCAGTACTTC. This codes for CAWSANRAEQYF.

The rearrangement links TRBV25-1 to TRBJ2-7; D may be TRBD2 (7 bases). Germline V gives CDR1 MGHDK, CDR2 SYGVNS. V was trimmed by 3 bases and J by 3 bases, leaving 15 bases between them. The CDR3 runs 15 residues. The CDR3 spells CASSEGGTYHYEQYF. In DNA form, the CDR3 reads TGTGCCAGCAGTGAGGGGGGGACATACCACTACGAGCAGTACTTC.

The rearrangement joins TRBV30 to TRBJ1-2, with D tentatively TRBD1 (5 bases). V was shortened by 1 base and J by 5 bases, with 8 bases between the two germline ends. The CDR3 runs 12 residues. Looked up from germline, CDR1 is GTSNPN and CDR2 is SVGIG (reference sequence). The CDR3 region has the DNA TGTGCCTGGAGTGAGACAGAGTATGGCTACACCTTC. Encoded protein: CAWSETEYGYTF.

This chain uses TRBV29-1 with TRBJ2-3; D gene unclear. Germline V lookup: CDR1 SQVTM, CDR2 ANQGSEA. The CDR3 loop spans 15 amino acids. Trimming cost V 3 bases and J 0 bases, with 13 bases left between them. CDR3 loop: CSVEGPERSTDTQYF. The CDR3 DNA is TGCAGCGTTGAGGGTCCGGAGAGGAGCACAGATACGCAGTATTTT.

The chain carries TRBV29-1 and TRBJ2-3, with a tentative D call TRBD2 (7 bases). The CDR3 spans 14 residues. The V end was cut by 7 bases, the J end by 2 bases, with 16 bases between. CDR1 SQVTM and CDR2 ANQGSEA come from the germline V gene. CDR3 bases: TGCAGCGGATCCCGGGGGGCTGTCACAGATACGCAGTATTTT. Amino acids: CSGSRGAVTDTQYF.

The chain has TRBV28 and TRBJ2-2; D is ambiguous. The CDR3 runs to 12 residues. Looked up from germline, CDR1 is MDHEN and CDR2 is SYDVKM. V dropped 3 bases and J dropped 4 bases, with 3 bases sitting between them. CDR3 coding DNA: TGTGCCAGCAGTTTTGTCACCGGGGAGCTGTTTTTT. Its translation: CASSFVTGELFF.

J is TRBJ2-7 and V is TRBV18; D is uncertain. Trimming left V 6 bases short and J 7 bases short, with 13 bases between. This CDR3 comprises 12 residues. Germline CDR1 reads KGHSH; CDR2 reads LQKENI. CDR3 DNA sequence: TGTGCCAGCTCCTCCGCTAAGTCTGAGCAGTACTTC. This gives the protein CASSSAKSEQYF.